What follows is one T cell receptor (beta chain) and its context. Synthesis of TCR beta cDNA was carried out from 500 ng total RNA with a constant-region primer. Employing slightly modified ARM-PCR, three nested multiplex PCR rounds were run, and these gave rise to the TCR beta libraries. A C-beta reverse primer was combined with TRBV1-TRBV30 forward primers in the first two PCR rounds, and each round had ten to eleven cycles. TCRdb independently ran MiXCR on the multiplex PCR reads; one entry per CDR3 protein. The sample lists roughly 180,000 distinct CDR3 sequences; over 45% were seen once. These data belong to a study of tumor-infiltrating lymphocytes in primary liver carcinoma. Germline lookup yields CDR1 WNHNN and CDR2 SYGVQD (reference sequence). With 6 bases clipped from V and 4 bases from J, the junction kept 3 bases outside the gene matches. The CDR3 contains 13 residues. Germline DNA was also extracted, with blood RNA taken from unsorted whole blood.

The V and J genes are TRBV10-1 and TRBJ2-1; 7 positions agree with TRBD1. This TCR came from a man in his forties with primary liver carcinoma and hepatitis B virus infection. Material for sequencing was peripheral blood. The CDR3 sequence is CASSPGQYNEQFF. The CDR3 region has the DNA TGCGCCAGCAGCCCGGGACAGTACAATGAGCAGTTCTTC.